These 6 T cell receptor beta chains were sequenced from one sample in a study of blood T cell repertoires in COVID-19. The table came from immunoSEQ multiplex PCR; TCRdb's copy has only in-frame clones and leaves some out. Of some 120,000 clones listed, 65% to 85% are singletons. Sequencing was carried out using peripheral blood. All receptors derive from a man aged 30 to 39 with COVID-19, enrolled during active disease.

The rearrangement joins TRBV28 to TRBJ2-7, with TRBD2 identical over 12 bases. The CDR3 runs to 16 residues. The ends lost 2 bases at V and 2 bases at J; junction bases unmatched: 4. Germline V gene lookup returns CDR1 MDHEN and CDR2 SYDVKM. DNA for the CDR3: TGTGCCAGCAGTTTAACGGCTAGCGGGAGGGCCTACGAGCAGTACTTC. This encodes CASSLTASGRAYEQYF.

In its sample, this clone was seen once. The J gene is TRBJ1-3, the V gene TRBV7-9, with 8 bases identical to TRBD1. The ends lost 5 bases at V and 0 bases at J; junction bases unmatched: 6. CDR1 SEHNR and CDR2 FQNEAQ come from the germline V gene (reference sequence). There are 16 residues in the CDR3. The CDR3 bases are TGTGCCAGCAGCCCCCGACAGGGGAGCTCTGGAAACACCATATATTTT. Translated, it gives CASSPRQGSSGNTIYF.

This chain connects TRBV6-6 to TRBJ2-7; 7 bases fit TRBD1. The CDR3 covers 14 residues. Germline values: CDR1 MNHNY, CDR2 SVGAGI (reference sequence). Trimming took 7 bases from V and 2 from J; bases not matched to a gene: 8. CDR3 residues: CASTTGTETYEQYF. CDR3 bases: TGTGCCAGCACAACGGGGACAGAGACCTACGAGCAGTACTTC.

The chain joins TRBV11-3 to TRBJ1-2, with a weak D call TRBD1 (5 bases). The CDR3 consists of 13 residues. Looked up from germline, CDR1 is SGHNT and CDR2 is YENEEA. Trimming removed 6 bases from V and 8 bases from J, with 16 bases in between. The CDR3 loop reads CASSPRQGRGYTF. The CDR3 DNA reads as TGTGCCAGCAGTCCTCGGCAGGGCAGGGGCTACACCTTC.

The chain uses TRBV18 and TRBJ1-3, with D unclear. The CDR3 contains 16 residues. The V gene's germline CDR1 is KGHSH and CDR2 LQKENI. The V end lost 3 bases, the J end lost 1 base, and 13 bases lay between the germline ends. CDR3 loop: CASSPSREASGNTIYF. The CDR3 DNA is TGTGCCAGCTCACCGAGCCGGGAGGCTTCTGGAAACACCATATATTTT.

In nucleotides, the CDR3 is TGTGCCAGTAGTATGCGCGGGGGGGTGTGGGAGCTGTTTTTT. Its translation is CASSMRGGVWELFF. The chain combines TRBV19 with TRBJ2-2; 9 positions agree with TRBD2. The CDR3 has 14 amino acids. Germline V gene data show CDR1 as LNHDA and CDR2 as SQIVND (reference sequence). The J segment lost 9 bases and the V segment lost 3 bases, leaving 5 bases of the junction unmatched.